The 9 T cell receptor beta chains below were found in one sample sequenced in a study of HIV-infected children after antiretroviral therapy interruption. The TCR library was built from RNA with a 3' RACE protocol and unique molecular identifiers. TCRdb re-called the 3' RACE reads through MiXCR, storing one row per CDR3 protein. The sample records roughly 46,000 distinct CDR3 sequences, 4.3% being singletons. This sample's treatment: PENTA 11 planned treatment interruption arm or continuous ART arm. The material was CD45RA+ CD4+ T cells from PBMCs, pooled from several time points, obtained from a donor given antiretroviral therapy, either interrupted or continuous. Subset defined: naive CD4+ CD45RA+ CD45RO- T cells. Receptor source: a pool of human donors with HIV.

This clonotype was counted at least ten times. The chain carries TRBV2 and TRBJ2-4; D gene unclear. The CDR3 is 12 residues long. Looked up from germline, CDR1 is SNHLY and CDR2 is FYNNEI. Trimming pared 7 bases from V and 8 bases from J, leaving 12 bases between. The CDR3 DNA is TGTGCCAGCACCTTCTGGGCGGACATTCAGTACTTC. Translation: CASTFWADIQYF.

This clonotype was detected many times. The rearrangement joins TRBV7-2 to TRBJ2-7; 7 positions agree with TRBD2. CDR1 is SGHTA and CDR2 is FQGNSA in the germline V gene. This CDR3 comprises 12 residues. Trimming at V came to 5 bases and at J to 3 bases, leaving 1 base not matched to a gene. The CDR3 DNA reads as TGTGCCAGCAGCCGGACTAGCTACGAGCAGTACTTC. Its translation is CASSRTSYEQYF.

The V and J genes are TRBV11-2 and TRBJ2-2; the D gene is possibly TRBD1 (5 bases). With 4 bases removed from V and 3 bases from J, the gap between germline ends came to 12 bases. The CDR3 is made up of 15 amino acids. Germline CDR1 is SGHAT and CDR2 is FQNNGV. Here the CDR3 reads CASSWKSGHTGELFF. CDR3 coding DNA: TGTGCCAGCAGCTGGAAATCAGGGCACACCGGGGAGCTGTTTTTT. Full variable domain (rest looked up from reference TRBV11-2 and TRBJ2-2): EAGVAQSPRYKIIEKRQSVAFWCNPISGHATLYWYQQILGQGPKLLIQFQNNGVVDDSQLPKDRFSAERLKGVDSTLKIQPAKLEDSAVYLCASSWKSGHTGELFFGEGSRLTVL.

The rearrangement links TRBV4-2 to TRBJ2-3; weak D call: TRBD1 (6 bases). The CDR3 totals 14 residues. The germline V gene has CDR1 LGHNA and CDR2 YNFKEQ. Trimming removed 4 bases from V and 2 bases from J, with 10 bases in between. The CDR3 DNA is TGTGCCAGCAGCCGACGACAGGCCACAGATACGCAGTATTTT. Encoded protein: CASSRRQATDTQYF.

This clonotype was seen at least ten times. This chain uses TRBV19 with TRBJ2-7, with 9 bases that match TRBD1. The V gene end was trimmed by 7 bases and the J gene end by 2 bases; junction bases not matched to a gene: 9. The CDR3 is made up of 15 amino acids. Germline CDR1 LNHDA, CDR2 SQIVND (reference sequence). The CDR3, as DNA: TGTGCCAGTACACTCGGGACAGGGAGGACCTACGAGCAGTACTTC. This gives the protein CASTLGTGRTYEQYF.

This clonotype was recorded at least ten times. This chain uses TRBV2 with TRBJ2-1; perhaps TRBD1 as D (5 bases). Trimming removed 10 bases from V and 5 bases from J, with 15 bases in between. CDR3 length: 13 amino acids. Germline assignment: CDR1 SNHLY and CDR2 FYNNEI. CDR3 DNA: TGTGCCACCAACCGTCGCAGGGACAATGAGCAGTTCTTC. The encoded protein is CATNRRRDNEQFF.

This clonotype came up many times. The chain has TRBV10-1 and TRBJ2-3; TRBD2 aligns across 10 bases. J lost 5 bases, V lost 6 bases, and 5 bases had no gene match. CDR1 and CDR2 (germline): WNHNN, SYGVQD (reference sequence). CDR3 size: 14 residues. CDR3 sequence (DNA): TGCGCCAGCAGCCTAGCGGGGGCCGTAGATACGCAGTATTTT. Amino acid sequence: CASSLAGAVDTQYF.

This clonotype was seen at least ten times. The V call is TRBV20-1, the J call TRBJ2-7, with D perhaps matching TRBD2 (6 bases). Trimming removed 3 bases from V and 4 bases from J, with 16 bases in between. Germline CDR1 reads DFQATT; CDR2 reads SNEGSKA (reference sequence). CDR3 length: 14 amino acids. The CDR3 DNA sequence: TGCAGTGCTAGCCCGCCGCACGGGGGATACGAGCAGTACTTC. Its protein is CSASPPHGGYEQYF.

This chain connects TRBV5-1 to TRBJ1-1; possible D gene TRBD1, 6 bases. There are 12 residues in the CDR3. Germline V gives CDR1 SGHRS, CDR2 YFSETQ. Trimming left V 6 bases short and J 8 bases short, with 14 bases between. The CDR3 region is CASTSGGAEAFF. The DNA of the CDR3 is TGCGCCAGCACCTCTGGGGGGGCAGAAGCTTTCTTT.